Listed below are T cell receptor beta chains from one sample, sequenced in a study of shared clonotypes between healthy human individuals. TCRdb's copy holds only in-frame clones and misses some; the assay was immunoSEQ multiplex PCR. The sample lists some 2,000,000 clones; about 94% were seen once. The sequenced sample consisted of naive CD8+ T cells sorted from blood. The receptors here all came from a man between 18 and 29 years old in good health. Each CDR3 is given with its conserved first and last residue. D genes are given only for firm matches.

>TRBJ2-4|TRBV7-2|TRBD2
CASSSLAGNKNIQYF
TGTGCCAGCAGCTCACTAGCGGGAAACAAAAACATTCAGTACTTC
>TRBJ2-7|TRBV2|NA
CASSEASHAVSGAWEQYF
TGTGCCAGCAGTGAAGCCAGCCATGCAGTCTCGGGGGCTTGGGAGCAGTACTTC
>TRBJ2-1|TRBV27|TRBD2
CASSFSGGPKHNEQFF
TGTGCCAGCAGTTTTAGCGGGGGGCCGAAGCACAATGAGCAGTTCTTC
>TRBJ1-1|TRBV27|NA
CASSSGGPGTEAFF
TGTGCCAGCAGTTCGGGGGGGCCGGGCACTGAAGCTTTCTTT
>TRBJ2-1|TRBV5-8|TRBD1
CASSHGTVIEQFF
TGTGCCAGCAGCCATGGGACAGTTATTGAGCAGTTCTTC
>TRBJ2-1|TRBV4-2|TRBD2
CASSQEYGLGRSVTYNEQFF
TGTGCCAGCAGCCAAGAATACGGACTAGGGCGATCTGTCACCTACAATGAGCAGTTCTTC
>TRBJ2-1|TRBV13|NA
CASSPSSYNEQFF
TGTGCCAGCAGTCCGAGCTCCTACAATGAGCAGTTCTTC
>TRBJ2-2|TRBV4-3|TRBD2
CASSQLAGGYGGELFF
TGCGCCAGCAGCCAGCTAGCGGGAGGATATGGCGGGGAGTTGTTTTTT
>TRBJ2-2|TRBV28|TRBD2
CASSSSGGNTGELFF
TGTGCCAGCAGTAGTTCGGGGGGGAACACCGGGGAGCTGTTTTTT
>TRBJ2-1|TRBV4-1|NA
CASSQDRAYEQFF
TGCGCCAGCAGCCAAGACAGGGCTTATGAGCAGTTCTTC